The rows below give T cell receptor beta chains drawn from one sample of a study of blood T cells in healthy people across ages. TCRdb reprocessed the 5' RACE reads with MiXCR, giving one entry per CDR3 protein. Of 550,000 to 750,000 distinct CDR3 sequences detected, approximately 21% appear once; the ten largest clones hold 3.5% to 4%. The sequenced material came from blood. These receptors were collected from a man between 65 and 85 years old in good health. Both conserved end residues are part of each CDR3. A D gene is named only where the DNA matches it firmly. Part of the rows lack a size; the others show once, few, many or a class for expanded clones.

j_call d_call v_call clone_size cdr3_nt cdr3_aa
TRBJ2-1 TRBD1 TRBV5-1 NA TGCGCCAGCAGCATAGGGGGCGTCACCTACAATGAGCAGTTCTTC CASSIGGVTYNEQFF
TRBJ2-2 TRBD1 TRBV11-3 once TGTGCCAGCAGCCCGACAGGGAACCCCAACACCGGGGAGCTGTTTTTT CASSPTGNPNTGELFF
TRBJ2-1 NA TRBV20-1 few TGCAGTGCTAGAACTAGCAGCTCCTACAATGAGCAGTTCTTC CSARTSSSYNEQFF
TRBJ2-7 TRBD1 TRBV4-1 NA TGCGCCAGCGGCCAAGGGGACAGGGGGTACGAGCAGTACTTC CASGQGDRGYEQYF
TRBJ2-7 NA TRBV25-1 many TGTGCCAGCATGGGGGGATTGTTCGAGCAGTACTTC CASMGGLFEQYF
TRBJ2-1 TRBD2 TRBV5-1 few TGCGCCAGCAGCCGGACTAGCGGGGGAACCTACAATGAGCAGTTCTTC CASSRTSGGTYNEQFF
TRBJ2-2 NA TRBV7-9 few TGTGCCAGCAGCTTAGCGGGACCGGCCATCGGGGAGCTGTTTTTT CASSLAGPAIGELFF
TRBJ2-1 TRBD1 TRBV6-2/TRBV6-3 NA TGTGCCAGCAGCCAGGGACAGTCCTACAATGAGCAGTTCTTC CASSQGQSYNEQFF
TRBJ1-1 NA TRBV12-3/TRBV12-4 NA TGTGCCAGCAGCGTCTGGGGGGTGACTGAAGCTTTCTTT CASSVWGVTEAFF
TRBJ2-5 NA TRBV12-3/TRBV12-4 NA TGTGCCAGCAGTTTGCCCGGGTTTGAGACCCAGTACTTC CASSLPGFETQYF
TRBJ2-1 NA TRBV7-9 NA TGTGCCAGCAGCTTGCTGGGAGGCGGCAACTACAATGAGCAGTTCTTC CASSLLGGGNYNEQFF
TRBJ2-2 TRBD2 TRBV2 NA TGTGCCAGCAGGGCCCTAGCGGCCAACACCGGGGAGCTGTTTTTT CASRALAANTGELFF
TRBJ1-4 NA TRBV7-2 many TGTGCCAGCAGTTTTAGGGGTTCGAATGAAAAACTGTTTTTT CASSFRGSNEKLFF
TRBJ2-1 NA TRBV5-1 few TGCGCCAGCAGCTTGGACGGTTGGACTAAGCAGTTCTTC CASSLDGWTKQFF
TRBJ2-5 TRBD1 TRBV20-1 NA TGCAGTGCTACGGGGGACAGGGAGGGGGAGCAGTACTTC CSATGDREGEQYF
TRBJ2-2 TRBD2 TRBV11-2 NA TGTGCCAGCAGCTTAGAGGGGACTAGCCTGAACACCGGGGAGCTGTTTTTT CASSLEGTSLNTGELFF
TRBJ1-6 TRBD1 TRBV9 NA TGTGCCAGCAGCCCCACCAGCCGGACAGGGGGTAGTAATTCACCCCTCCACTTT CASSPTSRTGGSNSPLHF
TRBJ2-1 TRBD1 TRBV7-3 few TGTGCCAGCAGCTCGGACAGGGGTGAGCAGTTCTTC CASSSDRGEQFF
TRBJ2-7 TRBD2 TRBV12-3/TRBV12-4 NA TGTGCCAGCACCGGGACTAGCGGGGGTTACGAGCAGTACTTC CASTGTSGGYEQYF
TRBJ2-1 NA TRBV7-2 NA TGTGCCAGCAGCACCCAGGGGCCCTCTTATCCCAATGAGCAGTTCTTC CASSTQGPSYPNEQFF
TRBJ2-5 NA TRBV7-9 many TGTGCCAGTAGCCGGGCCCCTCAAGAGACCCAGTACTTC CASSRAPQETQYF
TRBJ2-3 NA TRBV3-1 few TGTGCCAGCAGCCAAGATCCGGGAGCCAGGGAATTTTCCGATACGCAGTATTTT CASSQDPGAREFSDTQYF
TRBJ1-2 NA TRBV7-9 NA TGTGCCAGCAGCTTAGCATCAGGATTCTATGGCTACACCTTC CASSLASGFYGYTF
TRBJ2-7 TRBD2 TRBV18 few TGTGCCAGCTCACCATCAGCGGGAGGGACGGACGAGCAGTACTTC CASSPSAGGTDEQYF
TRBJ2-2 NA TRBV4-1 many TGCGCCAGCAGCCAAGATCGCCTAAGGGGTGGCACCGGGGAGCTGTTTTTT CASSQDRLRGGTGELFF
TRBJ2-1 TRBD2 TRBV20-1 NA TGCAGTGTACTAGCGGGGAGCTCCTACAATGAGCAGTTCTTC CSVLAGSSYNEQFF
TRBJ2-2 TRBD1 TRBV29-1 NA TGCAGCGGGCGACAGGGGGGCTACACCGGGGAGCTGTTTTTT CSGRQGGYTGELFF
TRBJ2-1 NA TRBV19 NA TGCGCCAGTACCTACAGGAATACCTACAATGAGCAGTTCTTC CASTYRNTYNEQFF
TRBJ1-2 NA TRBV6-1 NA TGTGCCAGCAGTGGGGCAGGCGGGCCGTCGAGCGGCTACACCTTC CASSGAGGPSSGYTF
TRBJ2-3 NA TRBV4-1 NA TGCGCCAGCAGCCAAGGTTACAGTGCTGCTAGCACAGATACGCAGTATTTT CASSQGYSAASTDTQYF
TRBJ2-7 TRBD1 TRBV7-2 few TGTGCCAGCAGCTTAGCGACAGGGGAATACGACGAGCAGTACTTC CASSLATGEYDEQYF
TRBJ2-7 TRBD2 TRBV20-1 many TGCAGTGCTAGAGGACTAGCGGAGAACGAGCAGTACTTC CSARGLAENEQYF
TRBJ2-3 TRBD2 TRBV13 few TGTGCCAGCAGCTTAGTCGGGGGGTCAACTACAGATACGCAGTATTTT CASSLVGGSTTDTQYF
TRBJ2-1 TRBD1 TRBV11-1 NA TGTGCCAGCAGTCCCGGGACAGTCTCCTACAATGAGCAGTTCTTC CASSPGTVSYNEQFF
TRBJ2-3 NA TRBV11-1 few TGTGCCAGCAGCTTCGCAGAGGATACGCAGTATTTT CASSFAEDTQYF